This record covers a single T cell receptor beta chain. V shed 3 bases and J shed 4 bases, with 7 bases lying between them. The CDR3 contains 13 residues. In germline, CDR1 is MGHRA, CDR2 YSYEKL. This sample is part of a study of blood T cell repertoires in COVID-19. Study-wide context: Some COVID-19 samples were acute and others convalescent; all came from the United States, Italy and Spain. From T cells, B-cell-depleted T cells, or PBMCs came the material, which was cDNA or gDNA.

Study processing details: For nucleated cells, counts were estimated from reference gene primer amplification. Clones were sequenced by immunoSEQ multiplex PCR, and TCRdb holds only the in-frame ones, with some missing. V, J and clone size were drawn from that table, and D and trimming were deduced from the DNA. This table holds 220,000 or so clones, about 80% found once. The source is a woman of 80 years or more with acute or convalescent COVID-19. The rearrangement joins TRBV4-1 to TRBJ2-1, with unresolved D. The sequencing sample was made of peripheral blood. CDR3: CASSQGSYNEQFF. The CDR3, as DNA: TGCGCCAGCAGCCAGGGCAGTTACAATGAGCAGTTCTTC.